The T cell receptor (beta chain) described here comes from a study of Ad26.COV2.S vaccination and SARS-CoV-2 variants (dated by TCRdb to the early 2020s). For context, the study as a whole: TCRbeta repertoire sequencing was used to assess the specificity and breadth of SARS-CoV-2-reactive T cell receptors after Ad26.COV2.S vaccination. A total of 32 samples were included in the TCR-sequenced set, comprising around 19 Ad26.COV2.S vaccine recipients, 5 placebo recipients and 8 SARS-CoV-2 convalescent individuals.

The meaning of the sample's time point label: individuals recovered from natural SARS-CoV-2 infection. The immunoSEQ Assay was used to sequence TCRbeta CDR3 regions. After extraction, genomic DNA underwent amplification by bias-controlled multiplex PCR, followed by high-throughput sequencing. As for the original processing: Collapsing and filtering of sequences were performed to quantify the absolute abundance of each unique TCRbeta CDR3 region. T cell fraction was estimated by normalization of TCRbeta template counts to usable DNA, with usable DNA being measured through amplification of reference genes present in all nucleated cells. Repertoire TCRs were annotated as SARS-CoV-2-specific by exact matching of V gene, CDR3 amino acid sequence and J gene to a known reactive TCR set. The reference SARS-CoV-2 TCR set was obtained from MIRA and was filtered for enrichment in COVID-19-positive ImmuneCODE repertoires, whereby public or cross-reactive TCRs were removed. Using the MIRA antigens, annotated TCRs were further analysed by specific ORF or by position within an ORF. Breadth was defined as the number of annotated unique rearrangements divided by the total number of unique productive rearrangements, and depth was defined as the summed frequency of the annotated unique rearrangements. Group comparisons of TCR breadth used two-sided Wilcoxon rank-sum tests. Here the immuneACCESS table is served through TCRdb, limited to in-frame sequences with V and J called. Missing clones are a known gap in these copies; in checked studies unresolved V genes cover under half, and the rest lacks a known reason. The V and J calls and clone size are taken from that table; D and trimming were inferred from the DNA. Within this sample are over 85,000 clones, with about four fifths of them counted one time only. Together, the top ten hold around a sixth of the sample.

The CDR3 covers 13 residues, taking in both the cysteine and the phenylalanine. Of the read, only the CDR3 DNA is kept; its 39 bases are in frame from base 1. CDR1 and CDR2, per the germline V gene, are SQVTM and ANQGSEA. V lost 5 bases and J lost 2 bases; the stretch between them is 12 bases long. A word on this clone: Its cognate antigen has yet to be identified. The sample holds no much larger clone one base away, and base qualities are not on file.

Broad study findings and their caveats: After vaccination, spike-specific CD8+ and CD4+ T cell responses were reported to show substantial breadth. Spike-specific TCR breadth was higher in Ad26.COV2.S recipients than in placebo recipients (P = 0.0014). Comparable non-spike TCR breadth was observed between vaccine and placebo recipients, consistent with only spike being contained in the vaccine. The authors noted that total T cell responses may have been underestimated by the TCR breadth and depth analyses.

The clonotype was recovered from a human donor who had recovered from COVID-19. The source material was peripheral blood, sampled after recovery from COVID-19. The sequence is built from TRBV29-1 and TRBJ1-1, with the D gene uncertain. Here the CDR3 is given as CSVSITGNTEAFF. The sequenced DNA is TGCAGCGTTTCAATCACCGGTAACACTGAAGCTTTCTTT.